Sequencing of this T cell receptor beta chain was carried out in a study of cytomegalovirus exposure and HLA in healthy donors. For this clone: Its antigen remains unidentified.

Study outcomes and limitations: Cytomegalovirus status, reportedly, was diagnosed with high specificity and sensitivity by the classifier. For most TCR sequences rarity was the rule, although some public TCRs occurred in many donors. Some TCR beta chains (164 of them) were listed as cytomegalovirus-associated.

Profiled with immunoSEQ multiplex PCR; TCRdb holds only in-frame clones, not every one. This table holds 70,000 to 80,000 clones, around 94% found once. The ends lost 9 bases at V and 3 bases at J; junction bases unmatched: 8. Germline CDR1 LNHDA, CDR2 SQIVND (reference sequence). The CDR3 is made up of 14 amino acids. The material sequenced was PBMCs. The chain combines TRBV19 with TRBJ1-1, with 9 nucleotides matching TRBD1. This receptor was obtained from a woman in her late teens or twenties in good health and CMV-seropositive. CDR3 amino acids: CASKQGAVDTEAFF. CDR3 sequence (DNA): TGTGCCAGCAAACAGGGGGCTGTCGACACTGAAGCTTTCTTT.